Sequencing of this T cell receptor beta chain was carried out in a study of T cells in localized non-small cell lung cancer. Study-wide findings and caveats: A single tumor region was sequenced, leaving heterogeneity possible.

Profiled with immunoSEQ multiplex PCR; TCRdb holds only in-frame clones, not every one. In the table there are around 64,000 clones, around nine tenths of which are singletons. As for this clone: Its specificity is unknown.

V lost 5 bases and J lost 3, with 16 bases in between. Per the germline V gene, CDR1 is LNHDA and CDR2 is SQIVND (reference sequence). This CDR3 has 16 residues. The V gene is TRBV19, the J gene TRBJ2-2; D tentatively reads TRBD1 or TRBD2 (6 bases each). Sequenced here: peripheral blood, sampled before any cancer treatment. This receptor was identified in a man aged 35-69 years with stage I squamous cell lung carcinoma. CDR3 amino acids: CASSPLGGADTGELFF. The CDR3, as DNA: TGTGCCAGTAGTCCCTTGGGGGGCGCGGACACCGGGGAGCTGTTTTTT.